The 13 T cell receptor beta chains below come from one sample, sequenced in a study of cytomegalovirus exposure and HLA in healthy donors. Use of 60 Vbeta and 13 Jbeta primers characterized the PCR. Sequenced by immunoSEQ multiplex PCR; TCRdb stores in-frame clones only, minus some. Of 130,000 or so clones listed, 77% are singletons. The source material was PBMCs. The receptors originated from a woman aged 60-75 years in good health and CMV-seronegative.

This chain joins TRBV15 and TRBJ1-5, with 8 bases matching TRBD1. CDR1 is LNHNV, CDR2 YYDKDF, per germline (reference sequence). V dropped 1 base and J dropped 5; count of bases not matched to a gene: 10. The CDR3 consists of 17 residues. CDR3 in amino acids: CATSRGGGQVIHQPQHF. The CDR3 DNA reads as TGTGCCACCAGCAGAGGGGGGGGACAGGTCATACATCAGCCCCAGCATTTT.

The chain links TRBV23-1 to TRBJ2-4; TRBD2 aligns across 8 bases. TRBV23-1 falls under the ORF class, with uncertain function. After removal of 4 bases from V and 0 bases from J, the junction contained 5 bases not matched to a gene. The CDR3 has 16 residues. The CDR3: CASSPLAALAKNIQYF. In DNA, the CDR3 is TGCGCCAGCAGTCCACTAGCGGCCTTAGCCAAAAACATTCAGTACTTC.

This rearrangement joins TRBV14 to TRBJ2-2; D not resolved. Trimming cost V 1 base and J 6 bases, with 9 bases left between them. This CDR3 region has 14 residues. The germline V gene encodes CDR1 SGHDN and CDR2 FVKESK. DNA of the CDR3: TGTGCCAGCAGCCAAGTATTAAACTCCGGGGAGCTGTTTTTT. Its translation is CASSQVLNSGELFF.

The gene calls are TRBV18 and TRBJ1-2; 7 nucleotides align to TRBD1. After removal of 2 bases from V and 7 bases from J, the junction contained 7 bases not matched to a gene. The CDR3 runs 14 residues. Germline CDR1 KGHSH, CDR2 LQKENI. The CDR3, as DNA: TGTGCCAGCTCACCAGACAGGGAGATTGGTGGCTACACCTTC. Translation gives CASSPDREIGGYTF.

The rearrangement links TRBV11-2 to TRBJ2-7; 8 bases align to TRBD1. With 5 bases clipped from V and 7 bases from J, the junction kept 7 bases outside the gene matches. Germline V CDR1 and CDR2: SGHAT, FQNNGV. The CDR3 loop spans 13 amino acids. This CDR3 is CASSLQGAWEQYF. The CDR3 nucleotides read TGTGCCAGCAGCCTTCAGGGGGCTTGGGAGCAGTACTTC.

The chain links TRBV13 to TRBJ1-4; D is possibly TRBD1 (5 bases). Deletions cut 0 bases from V and 6 bases from J, with 11 bases between. Germline V gene lookup returns CDR1 PRHDT and CDR2 FYEKMQ (reference sequence). The CDR3 is 15 amino acids. CDR3 residues: CASSLGVREYEKLFF. CDR3 sequence (DNA): TGTGCCAGCAGCTTAGGAGTCAGGGAATATGAAAAACTGTTTTTT.

This chain links TRBV28 with TRBJ1-1; 7 bases align to TRBD1. V shed 5 bases, J shed 2 bases, and the junction held 8 bases outside the gene matches. CDR3 length equals 15 residues. Looked up from germline, CDR1 is MDHEN and CDR2 is SYDVKM. The CDR3 loop reads CASSAFTGVNTEAFF. In DNA form, the CDR3 reads TGTGCCAGCAGTGCTTTTACAGGGGTAAACACTGAAGCTTTCTTT.

The chain recombines TRBV9 with TRBJ2-5; TRBD2 aligns across 8 bases. The CDR3 totals 15 residues. Germline V gives CDR1 SGDLS, CDR2 YYNGEE. Trimming took 3 bases from V and 3 from J; bases not matched to a gene: 7. The CDR3 is CASSERGGEEETQYF. For the CDR3, the DNA is TGTGCCAGCAGCGAACGGGGGGGGGAAGAAGAGACCCAGTACTTC. The full variable domain, in which reference TRBV9 and TRBJ2-5 provide the parts outside the CDR3, is DSGVTQTPKHLITATGQRVTLRCSPRSGDLSVYWYQQSLDQGLQFLIQYYNGEERAKGNILERFSAQQFPDLHSELNLSSLELGDSALYFCASSERGGEEETQYFGPGTRLLVL.

V is TRBV5-1 and J is TRBJ1-3, with a weak D call TRBD1 (6 bases). Trimming shortened V by 2 bases and J by 4 bases, and 7 bases separated the two germline ends. Germline V gives CDR1 SGHRS, CDR2 YFSETQ. The CDR3 spans 13 residues. For the CDR3, the DNA is TGCGCCAGCAGCTTAACAGGGGGAAACACCATATATTTT. It specifies CASSLTGGNTIYF.

CDR3 sequence: CASSPGQGIRETQYF. As DNA, the CDR3 is TGTGCCAGCAGCCCAGGACAGGGGATCCGGGAGACCCAGTACTTC. This chain connects TRBV4-2 to TRBJ2-5; 9 bases line up with TRBD1. The CDR3 runs 15 residues. Germline V gene data show CDR1 as LGHNA and CDR2 as YNFKEQ. Trimming took 4 bases from V and 5 from J; bases not matched to a gene: 8.

The J gene is TRBJ2-2, the V gene TRBV6-6; 7 nucleotides align to TRBD1. J was trimmed by 0 bases and V by 6 bases; bases with no gene match: 7. CDR3 length equals 16 residues. Looked up from germline, CDR1 is MNHNY and CDR2 is SVGAGI (reference sequence). CDR3: CASRVPGQTNTGELFF. The CDR3 DNA reads TGTGCCAGCAGGGTCCCGGGACAGACGAACACCGGGGAGCTGTTTTTT.

CDR3 loop: CASTSGGTSTDTQYF. For the CDR3, the DNA is TGCGCCAGCACTTCGGGAGGTACTAGCACAGATACGCAGTATTTT. J is TRBJ2-3 and V is TRBV5-1, with 7 bases aligning to TRBD2. The length of the CDR3 is 15 residues. V lost 6 bases to trimming and J lost 0 bases; unmatched junction nucleotides: 7. Germline V gene lookup returns CDR1 SGHRS and CDR2 YFSETQ.

The chain links TRBV7-2 to TRBJ2-1, with D tentatively TRBD1 (5 bases). Germline V lookup: CDR1 SGHTA, CDR2 FQGNSA. This CDR3 comprises 15 residues. Trimming cost V 1 base and J 0 bases, with 7 bases left between them. The CDR3 DNA reads as TGTGCCAGCAGCTTAGGACAGAACTCCTACAATGAGCAGTTCTTC. Translated: CASSLGQNSYNEQFF.